This T cell receptor (beta chain) was profiled in a study of radiation and T cells in renal cell carcinoma. About the study: Nephrectomy followed 15 Gy stereotactic body radiation by 4 weeks.

This clone appeared once. Its antigen is as yet unknown. Study-wide points: From baseline, blood top tumor clonotypes peaked at 2 weeks post-radiation.

Germline V gene lookup returns CDR1 MNHNY and CDR2 SVGAGI (reference sequence). Between the trimmed V and J ends, which lost 5 bases and 4 bases, there was a span of 6 bases. The CDR3 extends over 11 amino acids. Time point in this sample: baseline pretreatment blood. Stated treatment: 15 Gy SBRT to primary tumor, nephrectomy 4 weeks later. The patient's renal cell carcinoma had clear cell pathology. Assay used: immunoSEQ multiplex PCR; TCRdb lists only in-frame clones, some missing. The data hold about 140,000 clones, with 83% observed a single time. The chain joins TRBV6-6 to TRBJ2-7, with D uncertain. The TCR sequence derives from a woman aged 45-65 years with renal cell carcinoma. The sequencing used blood, collected from a patient whose treatment included radiotherapy and nephrectomy. The CDR3 loop reads CASSHKYEQYF. As DNA, the CDR3 is TGTGCCAGCAGTCATAAATACGAGCAGTACTTC.